A selection of T cell receptor beta chains follows, all from one sample in a study of post-analysis software for immune sequencing data. One entry per CDR3 protein results from TCRdb running MiXCR on the PCR reads. The table lists a few hundred thousand distinct CDR3 sequences, 40% to 55% of them singletons. The sequenced material came from blood. The source of these receptors is a girl aged 5 to 17 with multiple sclerosis. Both conserved end residues are part of each CDR3. Each record gives: CDR3 protein, CDR3 DNA, D gene, V gene, J gene, clone size. The D gene is left open where the match is weak. For some rows the clone size is stated as once, few or many, or as a class when expanded; others skip it.

CDR3 protein: CSANGATGDDNLYEQYF; CDR3 DNA: TGCAGTGCAAACGGCGCGACAGGGGACGACAATTTATACGAGCAGTACTTC; D gene: TRBD1; V gene: TRBV20-1; J gene: TRBJ2-7; clone size: few
CDR3 protein: CASSENEKLFF; CDR3 DNA: TGTGCCAGCAGTGAAAATGAAAAACTGTTTTTT; D gene: NA; V gene: TRBV25-1; J gene: TRBJ1-4; clone size: many
CDR3 protein: CASSQEPDGVNTEAFF; CDR3 DNA: TGCGCCAGCAGCCAAGAACCGGATGGCGTGAACACTGAAGCTTTCTTT; D gene: NA; V gene: TRBV4-1; J gene: TRBJ1-1; clone size: NA
CDR3 protein: CASSFNSYEQYF; CDR3 DNA: TGTGCCAGCAGTTTCAACTCCTACGAGCAGTACTTC; D gene: NA; V gene: TRBV27; J gene: TRBJ2-7; clone size: NA
CDR3 protein: CASSVGGGALNTEAFF; CDR3 DNA: TGTGCCAGCAGCGTAGGCGGGGGTGCGTTGAACACTGAAGCTTTCTTT; D gene: NA; V gene: TRBV9; J gene: TRBJ1-1; clone size: NA
CDR3 protein: CASSRRTSWIDYNEQFF; CDR3 DNA: TGTGCCAGCAGTCGCCGGACTAGCTGGATAGACTACAATGAGCAGTTCTTC; D gene: TRBD2; V gene: TRBV6-2/TRBV6-3; J gene: TRBJ2-1; clone size: NA
CDR3 protein: CASSLIGTSTEQFF; CDR3 DNA: TGTGCCAGCAGCTTAATAGGGACTAGCACTGAGCAGTTCTTC; D gene: TRBD2; V gene: TRBV7-3; J gene: TRBJ2-1; clone size: NA
CDR3 protein: CASSQGETGWNQPQHF; CDR3 DNA: TGCGCCAGCAGCCAAGGTGAGACAGGGTGGAATCAGCCCCAGCATTTT; D gene: TRBD1; V gene: TRBV4-1; J gene: TRBJ1-5; clone size: NA
CDR3 protein: CASSYQPGTGRETQYF; CDR3 DNA: TGCGCCAGCAGCTACCAACCCGGGACAGGGAGGGAGACCCAGTACTTC; D gene: TRBD1; V gene: TRBV5-1; J gene: TRBJ2-5; clone size: few
CDR3 protein: CSVALGAIVSGTQYF; CDR3 DNA: TGCAGCGTAGCCCTCGGAGCCATCGTATCGGGGACCCAGTACTTC; D gene: NA; V gene: TRBV29-1; J gene: TRBJ2-5; clone size: few